The source of this T cell receptor beta chain is a study of early T cells in non-severe SARS-CoV-2 infection. Across the whole study: The study sequenced bulk RNA from unsorted whole blood, with chains unpaired.

The CDR3 is made up of 14 amino acids. The junction had 7 bases not matched to a gene; V was cut back by 5 bases and J by 6 bases. The germline V gene has CDR1 SGHTA and CDR2 FQGNSA. There are many counts of this clonotype. TCRdb independently ran MiXCR on the 5' RACE reads; one entry per CDR3 protein. The sample records about 48,000 distinct CDR3 sequences, 5.6% being singletons. Material for sequencing was whole blood. The genes are TRBV7-2 and TRBJ2-7; TRBD2 matches at 10 bases. The source is an adult who was a healthcare worker with PCR-confirmed SARS-CoV-2 infection or an uninfected control (not recorded which). The CDR3 DNA is TGTGCCAGCAGCCGAGCGGGGGGGAATTTCGAGCAGTACTTC. This encodes CASSRAGGNFEQYF.